Presented here are 14 T cell receptor beta chains from one specimen sequenced in a study of blood T cell repertoires in COVID-19. TCRdb keeps only in-frame clones here, not all; method: immunoSEQ multiplex PCR. The sample lists roughly 250,000 clones, 82% occurring once. Sequencing used peripheral blood. All receptors come from a woman aged 55 to 70 with active or convalescent COVID-19.

This rearrangement joins TRBV5-6 to TRBJ2-1, with 9 bases aligning to TRBD1. The J segment lost 4 bases and the V segment lost 7 bases, leaving 6 bases of the junction unmatched. Per the germline V gene, CDR1 is SGHDT and CDR2 is YYEEEE. The CDR3 totals 14 residues. Here the CDR3 reads CASSRTGAYNEQFF. In nucleotides, the CDR3 is TGTGCCAGCTCTCGGACAGGGGCGTACAATGAGCAGTTCTTC.

This chain links TRBV30 with TRBJ2-7; 7 bases line up with TRBD2. The ends lost 0 bases at V and 3 bases at J; junction bases unmatched: 5. Looked up from germline, CDR1 is GTSNPN and CDR2 is SVGIG (reference sequence). This CDR3 region has 14 residues. The CDR3 bases are TGTGCCTGGAGTGTAGCGGGGAAAGGCTACGAGCAGTACTTC. Amino acid sequence: CAWSVAGKGYEQYF.

This chain joins TRBV7-9 and TRBJ2-1; no firm D call. The V gene lost 0 bases and the J gene lost 10 bases, with 7 bases spanning the gap. The V gene's germline CDR1 is SEHNR and CDR2 FQNEAQ (reference sequence). The CDR3 length is 12 residues. CDR3 protein: CASSLALSEQFF. Here the CDR3 DNA reads TGTGCCAGCAGCTTAGCGCTATCCGAGCAGTTCTTC.

A single count supports this clone. The chain joins TRBV27 to TRBJ1-4, with D tentatively TRBD1 (6 bases). The CDR3 has 13 amino acids. Deletions cut 4 bases from V and 8 bases from J, with 11 bases between. Germline-derived CDR1 and CDR2 are MNHEY and SMNVEV (reference sequence). The CDR3 is CASSSGTREKLFF. In DNA form, the CDR3 reads TGTGCCAGCAGTTCCGGGACAAGGGAAAAACTGTTTTTT.

This sequence joins TRBV30 and TRBJ1-2; TRBD1 is a possible D gene (6 bases). Looked up from germline, CDR1 is GTSNPN and CDR2 is SVGIG (reference sequence). Trimming removed 7 bases from V and 8 bases from J, with 20 bases in between. There are 13 residues in the CDR3. The CDR3 region is CAYLQGPSGGYTF. The CDR3 DNA is TGTGCCTACCTACAGGGTCCCTCGGGGGGCTACACCTTC. The whole variable domain, remainder taken from reference TRBV30 and TRBJ1-2, is SQTIHQWPATLVQPVGSPLSLECTVEGTSNPNLYWYRQAAGRGLQLLFYSVGIGQISSEVPQNLSASRPQDRQFILSSKKLLLSDSGFYLCAYLQGPSGGYTFGSGTRLTVV.

The chain uses TRBV5-6 and TRBJ2-5, with 7 bases fitting TRBD1. There are 13 residues in the CDR3. Germline-derived CDR1 and CDR2 are SGHDT and YYEEEE. Trimming removed 4 bases from V and 5 bases from J; junction bases left unmatched: 5. The CDR3 coding sequence is TGTGCCAGCAGCGGACAGGCCCTGGAGACCCAGTACTTC. Protein product: CASSGQALETQYF.

The chain combines TRBV19 with TRBJ1-5; the match to TRBD1 covers 9 bases. CDR1 LNHDA and CDR2 SQIVND come from the germline V gene (reference sequence). Trimming removed 5 bases from V and 4 bases from J; junction bases left unmatched: 9. CDR3 length: 16 residues. This CDR3 is CASSFGLDRGNQPQHF. CDR3 nucleotides: TGTGCCAGTAGTTTCGGACTCGACAGGGGGAATCAGCCCCAGCATTTT.

The chain is built from TRBV3-1 (or the pseudogene TRBV3-2) and TRBJ2-2, with D uncertain. Germline V gene data show CDR1 as LGHDT and CDR2 as YNNKEL (reference sequence). Trimming took 4 bases from V and 2 from J, leaving 8 bases between them. The CDR3 runs to 14 residues. The CDR3 DNA sequence: TGTGCCAGCAGCCTCCGCGATAACACCGGGGAGCTGTTTTTT. It yields the protein CASSLRDNTGELFF.

This clone has a count of ten or more. The chain has TRBV18 and TRBJ2-5, with 7 positions matching TRBD2. Looked up from germline, CDR1 is KGHSH and CDR2 is LQKENI. V was pared by 3 bases and J by 0 bases, with 7 bases of the junction left unmatched. The CDR3 sequence is 16 residues long. The CDR3 protein is CASSPGASGDQETQYF. The DNA for the CDR3 is TGTGCCAGCTCACCTGGGGCTAGCGGCGACCAAGAGACCCAGTACTTC.

The V call is TRBV5-5, the J call TRBJ1-1, with D unclear. The CDR3 runs 14 residues. Trimming removed 1 base at V and 7 bases at J, with 14 bases between. The germline V gene has CDR1 SGHKS and CDR2 YYEKEE (reference sequence). The CDR3 nucleotides read TGTGCCAGCAGCTTGCGGCGGGCTGTTAATGAAGCTTTCTTT. This codes for CASSLRRAVNEAFF.

This clone was seen more than once but under ten times. The J gene is TRBJ2-6, the V gene TRBV7-9, with D perhaps TRBD1 (6 bases). The CDR3 has 16 amino acids. Deletions cut 3 bases from V and 1 base from J, with 10 bases between. CDR1 SEHNR and CDR2 FQNEAQ come from the germline V gene (reference sequence). This chain's CDR3 is CASSFTGKSGANVLTF. The CDR3 region has the DNA TGTGCCAGCAGCTTCACAGGGAAATCTGGGGCCAACGTCCTGACTTTC.

The chain has TRBV11-2 and TRBJ2-7; a possible D gene is TRBD2 (5 bases). Trimming left V 0 bases short and J 0 bases short, with 9 bases between. CDR3 length equals 15 residues. Germline V CDR1 and CDR2: SGHAT, FQNNGV. CDR3: CASSLESGNSYEQYF. CDR3 in DNA: TGTGCCAGCAGCTTAGAGTCCGGGAACTCCTACGAGCAGTACTTC.

The chain uses TRBV2 and TRBJ1-1, with TRBD1 identical over 7 bases. Per germline, CDR1 SNHLY and CDR2 FYNNEI. V trimming: 6 bases; J trimming: 6 bases; junction bases outside the gene matches: 7. The CDR3 is 13 residues long. CDR3 loop: CASSLQGIAEAFF. CDR3 nucleotides: TGTGCCAGCAGCCTACAGGGGATCGCTGAAGCTTTCTTT. The full variable domain, rest sourced from reference TRBV2 and TRBJ1-1, is EPEVTQTPSHQVTQMGQEVILRCVPISNHLYFYWYRQILGQKVEFLVSFYNNEISEKSEIFDDQFSVERPDGSNFTLKIRSTKLEDSAMYFCASSLQGIAEAFFGQGTRLTVV.

The chain uses TRBV7-2 and TRBJ2-7; 10 bases fit TRBD2. The germline V gene has CDR1 SGHTA and CDR2 FQGNSA. The CDR3 has 15 residues. V shed 5 bases, J shed 1 base, and the junction held 5 bases outside the gene matches. CDR3 nucleotides: TGTGCCAGCAGCCGTAGCGGGGGGCAATCCTACGAGCAGTACTTC. Translated, it gives CASSRSGGQSYEQYF.